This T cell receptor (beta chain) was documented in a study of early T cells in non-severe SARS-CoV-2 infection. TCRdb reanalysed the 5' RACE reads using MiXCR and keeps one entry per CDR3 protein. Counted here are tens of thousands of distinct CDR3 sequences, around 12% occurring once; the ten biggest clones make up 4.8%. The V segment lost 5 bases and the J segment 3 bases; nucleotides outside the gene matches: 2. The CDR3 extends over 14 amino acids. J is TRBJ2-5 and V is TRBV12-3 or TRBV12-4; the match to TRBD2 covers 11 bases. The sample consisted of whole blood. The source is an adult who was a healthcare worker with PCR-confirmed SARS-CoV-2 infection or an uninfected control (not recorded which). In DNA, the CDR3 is TGTGCCAGCAGTCTGGGACTAGCGGAAGAGACCCAGTACTTC. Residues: CASSLGLAEETQYF.